What follows is one T cell receptor beta chain and its context. CDR1 is MNHEY and CDR2 is SMNVEV in the germline V gene (reference sequence). V dropped 6 bases and J dropped 2 bases, with 20 bases sitting between them. The CDR3 sequence is 17 residues long. This sample was included in a study of blood T cell repertoires in COVID-19. Study as a whole: Acute-phase and convalescent COVID-19 samples originated in the United States, Italy and Spain. PBMCs, B-cell-depleted T cells, or T cells were the source of the cDNA or gDNA that made up the material.

Per the study methods: From reference gene primer amplification, estimates of nucleated cell counts were derived. Sequencing used immunoSEQ multiplex PCR; TCRdb keeps in-frame clones, though not all of them. V, J and clone size reflect that table, while D and trimming were determined from the DNA. The sample lists about 35,000 clones, more than 80% seen once, with approximately 40% in the top ten. This clonotype was obtained from a man aged 55-75 years with active or convalescent COVID-19. The sample comprised peripheral blood. The rearrangement uses TRBV27 and TRBJ1-5, with D perhaps matching TRBD1 (5 bases). CDR3 residues: CASSPRSGGIGNQPQHF. DNA for the CDR3: TGTGCCAGCAGCCCCCGTTCGGGGGGTATTGGCAATCAGCCCCAGCATTTT.